The next 30 T cell receptor beta chains were all read from a single sample in a study of T cells in localized non-small cell lung cancer. Here immunoSEQ multiplex PCR was the method, and the copy in TCRdb shows in-frame clones only, minus some. This sample has tens of thousands of clones, with around 81% found just once. The material sequenced was peripheral blood, taken before any cancer treatment. The receptors originated from a female donor of 60 years or more with stage I lung adenocarcinoma.

V is TRBV19 and J is TRBJ1-1; TRBD1 is a possible D gene (6 bases). Germline V gene data show CDR1 as LNHDA and CDR2 as SQIVND (reference sequence). The CDR3 runs 16 residues. V gave up 3 bases and J gave up 4 bases, with 18 bases separating them. CDR3 residues: CASSIGPGVGGTEAFF. CDR3 DNA: TGTGCCAGTAGTATTGGGCCAGGGGTCGGGGGCACTGAAGCTTTCTTT.

This clone occurred a few times. J is TRBJ2-7 and V is TRBV7-2; tentatively, D is TRBD1 or TRBD2 (6 bases each). The CDR3 covers 15 residues. Trimming pared 0 bases from V and 0 bases from J, leaving 9 bases between. The germline V gene has CDR1 SGHTA and CDR2 FQGNSA. Here the CDR3 reads CASSLAGGLSYEQYF. The CDR3 nucleotides are TGTGCCAGCAGCTTAGCGGGGGGCCTCTCCTACGAGCAGTACTTC.

This clone was seen just once. The chain combines TRBV29-1 with TRBJ2-7; 9 nucleotides agree with TRBD2. This CDR3 contains 14 residues. Germline V gene lookup returns CDR1 SQVTM and CDR2 ANQGSEA. V lost 4 bases to trimming and J lost 3 bases; unmatched junction nucleotides: 7. The CDR3 loop is CSVGRVAGDYEQYF. CDR3 nucleotides: TGCAGCGTTGGAAGGGTAGCGGGGGACTACGAGCAGTACTTC.

This chain connects TRBV6-5 to TRBJ2-1; D unresolved. The CDR3 sequence is 16 residues long. Trimming shortened V by 0 bases and J by 0 bases, and 9 bases separated the two germline ends. Germline V gene data show CDR1 as MNHEY and CDR2 as SVGAGI. The chain's CDR3 is CASSYSPASSYNEQFF. CDR3 in DNA: TGTGCCAGCAGTTACTCGCCGGCCAGCTCCTACAATGAGCAGTTCTTC.

The chain employs TRBV20-1 and TRBJ2-3, with D unresolved. The CDR3 contains 10 residues. The V end lost 3 bases, the J end lost 8 bases, and 6 bases lay between the germline ends. Germline CDR1 is DFQATT and CDR2 is SNEGSKA (reference sequence). CDR3 loop: CSASGATQYF. The CDR3 nucleotides read TGCAGTGCTAGTGGAGCTACGCAGTATTTT.

V gene TRBV18 combines with J gene TRBJ1-5, with D perhaps matching TRBD1 (5 bases). The V end lost 3 bases, the J end lost 0 bases, and 9 bases lay between the germline ends. The CDR3 has 15 residues. CDR1 is KGHSH and CDR2 is LQKENI in the germline V gene. CDR3 protein: CASSPPGNSNQPQHF. For the CDR3, the DNA is TGTGCCAGCTCACCTCCAGGGAATAGCAATCAGCCCCAGCATTTT. Complete variable domain (other parts from reference TRBV18 and TRBJ1-5): NAGVMQNPRHLVRRRGQEARLRCSPMKGHSHVYWYRQLPEEGLKFMVYLQKENIIDESGMPKERFSAEFPKEGPSILRIQQVVRGDSAAYFCASSPPGNSNQPQHFGDGTRLSIL.

The chain is built from TRBV28 and TRBJ1-5; D not certain. There are 12 residues in the CDR3. The V gene lost 6 bases and the J gene lost 5 bases, with 8 bases spanning the gap. CDR1 is MDHEN, CDR2 SYDVKM, per germline. CDR3 in DNA: TGTGCCAGCAGCCATACTTATCAGCCCCAGCATTTT. It translates to CASSHTYQPQHF.

The chain recombines TRBV28 with TRBJ2-1, with a tentative D call TRBD2 (6 bases). This CDR3 has 14 residues. CDR1 and CDR2 from the germline V gene are MDHEN and SYDVKM. V lost 2 bases and J 2 bases, leaving 7 bases between the germline ends. The CDR3 bases are TGTGCCAGCAGTTTAGCGGGGACCTACAATGAGCAGTTCTTC. Its protein product is CASSLAGTYNEQFF.

This chain connects TRBV27 to TRBJ1-2, with unresolved D. V was cut by 3 bases and J by 4 bases, with 12 bases left in between. CDR1 is MNHEY, CDR2 SMNVEV, per germline (reference sequence). The CDR3 is made up of 14 amino acids. CDR3 nucleotide sequence: TGTGCCAGCAGTTTCACCGAAGGATCCTATGGCTACACCTTC. Translation: CASSFTEGSYGYTF.

The chain joins TRBV28 to TRBJ1-2, with 7 positions matching TRBD1. With V trimmed by 11 bases and J by 0 bases, 6 bases remained unmatched. Germline V gene data show CDR1 as MDHEN and CDR2 as SYDVKM. The CDR3 length is 13 residues. As DNA, the CDR3 is TGTGCCCTCCAACAGGGGTCTAACTATGGCTACACCTTC. This codes for CALQQGSNYGYTF.

The V call is TRBV6-5, the J call TRBJ1-6; D perhaps matches TRBD1 (6 bases). The V end was cut by 0 bases, the J end by 11 bases, with 17 bases between. This CDR3 region has 16 residues. From germline, CDR1 is MNHEY and CDR2 SVGAGI. The CDR3 DNA reads TGTGCCAGCAGTTACTCTATCGGCAGGGGTGGACCACCCCTCCACTTT. Protein product: CASSYSIGRGGPPLHF.

The chain recombines TRBV30 with TRBJ1-1; D uncertain. This CDR3 comprises 11 residues. Per the germline V gene, CDR1 is GTSNPN and CDR2 is SVGIG (reference sequence). Trimming shortened V by 2 bases and J by 4 bases, and 5 bases separated the two germline ends. For the CDR3, the DNA is TGTGCCTGGAGTCCTACCACTGAAGCTTTCTTT. The encoded protein is CAWSPTTEAFF.

This clone was found once. The rearrangement uses TRBV19 and TRBJ2-7, with D possibly matching TRBD2 (6 bases). V lost 1 base and J 2 bases, leaving 12 bases between the germline ends. The germline V gene encodes CDR1 LNHDA and CDR2 SQIVND (reference sequence). The CDR3 has 15 amino acids. The CDR3 DNA follows: TGTGCCAGTAGTATAGCAGAGGCGGGGACCTACGAGCAGTACTTC. Protein product: CASSIAEAGTYEQYF.

The genes are TRBV4-2 and TRBJ1-5; 8 bases map to TRBD1. Germline V gene data show CDR1 as LGHNA and CDR2 as YNFKEQ. With V trimmed by 0 bases and J by 0 bases, 4 bases remained unmatched. The CDR3 runs to 17 residues. CDR3: CASSQDEDRASNQPQHF. The CDR3 DNA follows: TGTGCCAGCAGCCAAGATGAGGACAGGGCTAGCAATCAGCCCCAGCATTTT.

The V and J genes are TRBV7-3 and TRBJ2-3; D is undetermined. Deletions cut 2 bases from V and 6 bases from J, with 12 bases between. CDR1 is SGHTA and CDR2 is FQGTGA in the germline V gene. The CDR3 is made up of 14 amino acids. CDR3 residues: CASSLATVQDTQYF. DNA for the CDR3: TGTGCCAGCAGCTTAGCGACCGTGCAGGATACGCAGTATTTT. Drawing the rest from reference TRBV7-3 and TRBJ2-3, the complete variable domain is GAGVSQTPSNKVTEKGKYVELRCDPISGHTALYWYRQSLGQGPEFLIYFQGTGAADDSGLPNDRFFAVRPEGSVSTLKIQRTERGDSAVYLCASSLATVQDTQYFGPGTRLTVL.

This clone occurred once. The V call is TRBV30, the J call TRBJ2-3; 7 bases are a match to TRBD2. V was clipped by 4 bases and J by 2 bases; unmatched bases: 6. The CDR3 covers 14 residues. Looked up from germline, CDR1 is GTSNPN and CDR2 is SVGIG (reference sequence). The DNA of the CDR3 is TGTGCCTGGACGGCGGGACTATCCACAGATACGCAGTATTTT. As protein: CAWTAGLSTDTQYF.

This clone appeared a single time. The rearrangement uses TRBV11-2 and TRBJ2-7; no clear D gene. The CDR3 length is 11 residues. Germline V gene sequence: CDR1 SGHAT, CDR2 FQNNGV. V shed 1 base and J shed 9 bases, with 7 bases lying between them. CDR3 region: CASSLGARQYF. The CDR3 bases are TGTGCCAGCAGCTTAGGCGCGAGGCAGTACTTC.

In this sample, this clone turned up once. The V gene is TRBV4-2, the J gene TRBJ2-7; 11 bases are shared with TRBD2. V dropped 1 base and J dropped 6; count of bases not matched to a gene: 2. Germline assignment: CDR1 LGHNA and CDR2 YNFKEQ. The CDR3 runs 14 residues. DNA of the CDR3: TGTGCCAGCAGCCAAGGGACTAGCGGGCCCGAGCAGTACTTC. Its translation: CASSQGTSGPEQYF.

The genes are TRBV7-3 and TRBJ2-1; D perhaps matches TRBD2 (7 bases). Trimming took 2 bases from V and 9 from J, leaving 11 bases between them. Germline lookup yields CDR1 SGHTA and CDR2 FQGTGA. The CDR3 has 13 amino acids. CDR3 protein: CASSLSGGGEQFF. CDR3 coding DNA: TGTGCCAGCAGCTTATCGGGGGGCGGTGAGCAGTTCTTC.

The CDR3 DNA is TGCGCCAGCAGCCAAGATTCAAACTCGTGGTCAGCTTTCTTT. It specifies CASSQDSNSWSAFF. The chain recombines TRBV4-1 with TRBJ1-1; the D is unclear. Trimming shortened V by 0 bases and J by 10 bases, and 15 bases separated the two germline ends. The CDR3 extends over 14 amino acids. Germline CDR1 is MGHRA and CDR2 is YSYEKL.

The chain joins TRBV4-2 to TRBJ2-1; D unresolved. Germline V gives CDR1 LGHNA, CDR2 YNFKEQ. V lost 0 bases and J 0 bases, leaving 12 bases between the germline ends. This CDR3 has 17 amino acids. CDR3 DNA: TGTGCCAGCAGCCAAGAGGCTAGTCACAGCTCCTACAATGAGCAGTTCTTC. This sequence encodes CASSQEASHSSYNEQFF.

This clone was recorded a few times. The V and J genes are TRBV5-1 and TRBJ1-1, with D uncertain. The CDR3 consists of 14 residues. V dropped 5 bases and J dropped 0 bases, with 11 bases sitting between them. The germline V gene encodes CDR1 SGHRS and CDR2 YFSETQ. CDR3 residues: CASRIGKVNTEAFF. CDR3 coding DNA: TGCGCCAGCAGGATAGGAAAGGTGAACACTGAAGCTTTCTTT.

CDR3 protein: CASMADRAAGYTF. The CDR3 DNA reads TGTGCCAGCATGGCGGACAGGGCCGCTGGCTACACCTTC. The V and J genes are TRBV2 and TRBJ1-2; 8 bases are a match to TRBD1. From germline, CDR1 is SNHLY and CDR2 FYNNEI. This CDR3 has 13 amino acids. Germline trimming cut 7 bases from V and 7 bases from J; bases unmatched to any gene: 8.

The chain combines TRBV7-2 with TRBJ2-5, with unresolved D. Germline V gene data show CDR1 as SGHTA and CDR2 as FQGNSA. V was clipped by 1 base and J by 1 base, with 10 bases between them. The CDR3 totals 15 residues. The CDR3 is CASSLVIRPQETQYF. CDR3 DNA sequence: TGTGCCAGCAGCTTAGTTATCCGGCCCCAAGAGACCCAGTACTTC.

The chain employs TRBV6-6 and TRBJ1-5, with D uncertain. The CDR3 has 14 residues. V lost 6 bases and J 3 bases, leaving 12 bases between the germline ends. Per the germline V gene, CDR1 is MNHNY and CDR2 is SVGAGI (reference sequence). Here the CDR3 reads CASSPTAVNQPQHF. CDR3 in DNA: TGTGCCAGCAGCCCGACGGCAGTCAATCAGCCCCAGCATTTT.

This clone was picked up one time. The chain is built from TRBV6-6 and TRBJ1-1; maybe TRBD1 (5 bases). Deletions cut 4 bases from V and 0 bases from J, with 12 bases between. This CDR3 is 15 amino acids long. Germline V CDR1 and CDR2: MNHNY, SVGAGI (reference sequence). CDR3 region: CASSSSTALNTEAFF. The CDR3 nucleotides read TGTGCCAGCAGTTCGTCGACAGCGTTGAACACTGAAGCTTTCTTT.

This rearrangement joins TRBV5-1 to TRBJ1-4, with 11 bases that match TRBD1. CDR3 size: 16 residues. Trimming at V came to 3 bases and at J to 8 bases, leaving 9 bases not matched to a gene. Germline V gene data show CDR1 as SGHRS and CDR2 as YFSETQ. Written as DNA, the CDR3 is TGCGCCAGCAGCTCCGGACAGGGGGCGCGAAAAGAAAAACTGTTTTTT. It translates to CASSSGQGARKEKLFF.

The V and J genes are TRBV6-1 and TRBJ2-3; a weak D match, TRBD1 (6 bases). This CDR3 is 12 amino acids long. V lost 3 bases, J lost 11 bases, and 12 bases lay in between. Germline lookup yields CDR1 MNHNS and CDR2 SASEGT. For the CDR3, the DNA is TGTGCCAGCAGTGATATTAGGGGGATGCAGTATTTT. Its translation is CASSDIRGMQYF.

The chain uses TRBV30 and TRBJ1-1; the D is unclear. CDR1 and CDR2 (germline): GTSNPN, SVGIG (reference sequence). Trimming cost V 4 bases and J 2 bases, with 11 bases left between them. The CDR3 has 13 amino acids. CDR3 in DNA: TGTGCCTGGAAAGAGGGAAGAAACACTGAAGCTTTCTTT. Protein: CAWKEGRNTEAFF.

The V gene is TRBV19, the J gene TRBJ1-4; D uncertain. CDR1 LNHDA and CDR2 SQIVND come from the germline V gene (reference sequence). The CDR3 extends over 15 amino acids. The V end lost 2 bases, the J end lost 3 bases, and 10 bases lay between the germline ends. The CDR3 protein is CASSITRSPNEKLFF. In DNA, the CDR3 is TGTGCCAGTAGTATAACCCGGTCGCCTAATGAAAAACTGTTTTTT.